The 24 T cell receptor beta chains below were found in one sample sequenced in a study of blood T cell repertoires in COVID-19. TCRdb's copy holds only in-frame clones and misses some; the assay was immunoSEQ multiplex PCR. The repertoire holds 130,000 to 150,000 clones, with 75% to 90% as singletons. Sequencing input: peripheral blood. All receptors derive from a woman between 45 and 65 years old with acute or convalescent COVID-19.

The rearrangement links TRBV12-5 to TRBJ2-1, with 9 bases identical to TRBD1. This CDR3 contains 14 residues. The V and J ends lost 7 bases and 16 bases, in that order; junction bases with no gene match: 17. Germline values: CDR1 LGHNT, CDR2 FRNRAP. CDR3 DNA: TGTGCTAGTGCCCCCGGGACAGGGACCGGTCCGGGCTTCTTC. Protein sequence: CASAPGTGTGPGFF. The complete variable domain, with remaining parts taken from reference TRBV12-5 and TRBJ2-1, reads DARVTQTPRHKVTEMGQEVTMRCQPILGHNTVFWYRQTMMQGLELLAYFRNRAPLDDSGMPKDRFSAEMPDATLATLKIQPSEPRDSAVYFCASAPGTGTGPGFFGPGTRLTVL.

This chain links TRBV10-3 with TRBJ2-1; D may be TRBD2 (6 bases). The V end lost 11 bases, the J end lost 2 bases, and 16 bases lay between the germline ends. The germline V gene has CDR1 ENHRY and CDR2 SYGVKD. The CDR3 sequence is 14 residues long. CDR3: CAVAGTGAYNEQFF. In DNA, the CDR3 is TGTGCCGTTGCCGGGACGGGGGCCTACAATGAGCAGTTCTTC.

The V call is TRBV4-2, the J call TRBJ1-1; D not resolved. V lost 1 base, J lost 0 bases, and 9 bases lay in between. CDR1 and CDR2 (germline): LGHNA, YNFKEQ. The CDR3 has 15 residues. The CDR3 region has the DNA TGTGCCAGCAGCCAAGGGTTCAGTGTGAACACTGAAGCTTTCTTT. It specifies CASSQGFSVNTEAFF.

This clone was found a few times. The gene calls are TRBV30 and TRBJ1-1; D is unresolved. Per the germline V gene, CDR1 is GTSNPN and CDR2 is SVGIG (reference sequence). The CDR3 is made up of 13 amino acids. V was clipped by 3 bases and J by 1 base, with 9 bases between them. The DNA for the CDR3 is TGTGCCTGGAGGCGTCAGGCGAACACTGAAGCTTTCTTT. This encodes CAWRRQANTEAFF. The whole variable domain, remainder taken from reference TRBV30 and TRBJ1-1, is SQTIHQWPATLVQPVGSPLSLECTVEGTSNPNLYWYRQAAGRGLQLLFYSVGIGQISSEVPQNLSASRPQDRQFILSSKKLLLSDSGFYLCAWRRQANTEAFFGQGTRLTVV.

The chain combines TRBV2 with TRBJ1-2; 8 nucleotides line up with TRBD1. In germline, CDR1 is SNHLY, CDR2 FYNNEI. V lost 5 bases, J lost 4 bases, and 9 bases stayed unmatched. The CDR3 contains 15 residues. CDR3 sequence reads: CASSSAPGQGYGYTF. CDR3 nucleotide sequence: TGTGCCAGCAGTTCCGCCCCCGGACAGGGCTATGGCTACACCTTC.

This clone came up a few times. J is TRBJ2-7 and V is TRBV11-1, with D possibly matching TRBD2 (5 bases). V was clipped by 5 bases and J by 4 bases, with 12 bases between them. The V gene's germline CDR1 is SGHAT and CDR2 FQDESV (reference sequence). This CDR3 has 13 amino acids. For the CDR3, the DNA is TGTGCCAGCAGCCCCAGTAGGGAGTACGAGCAGTACTTC. Amino acid sequence: CASSPSREYEQYF.

As to this clone: The same CDR3 is also encoded by other DNA sequences in this sample. The chain recombines TRBV19 with TRBJ2-1, with a tentative D call TRBD2 (6 bases). CDR3 length equals 13 residues. The V and J ends lost 4 bases and 3 bases respectively, with 7 bases between them. In germline, CDR1 is LNHDA, CDR2 SQIVND (reference sequence). The CDR3 here is CASSTGLYNEQFF. For the CDR3, the DNA is TGTGCCAGTAGTACGGGACTCTACAATGAGCAGTTCTTC.

V usage is TRBV4-2 and J usage is TRBJ2-5; TRBD2 might be the D (5 bases). Per the germline V gene, CDR1 is LGHNA and CDR2 is YNFKEQ. This CDR3 has 15 amino acids. The ends were cut back, 0 bases at V and 5 bases at J, with 13 bases in the middle. CDR3 nucleotides: TGTGCCAGCAGCCAAGAATTAGTGGGCGGGGAGACCCAGTACTTC. Translation gives CASSQELVGGETQYF.

The table lists this clone with a few counts. J is TRBJ2-2 and V is TRBV7-9, with 9 bases matching TRBD2. This CDR3 is 14 amino acids long. V gave up 10 bases and J gave up 7 bases; unmatched junction bases: 10. Germline V gene data show CDR1 as SEHNR and CDR2 as FQNEAQ (reference sequence). As DNA, the CDR3 is TGTGCCACCCTCATAGCGGGAGCTAACGGGGAGCTGTTTTTT. Translation: CATLIAGANGELFF.

The chain joins TRBV3-1 (or the pseudogene TRBV3-2) to TRBJ2-5; perhaps TRBD2 as D (6 bases). The CDR3 consists of 13 residues. V shed 1 base and J shed 5 bases, with 8 bases lying between them. CDR1 and CDR2 from the germline V gene are LGHDT and YNNKEL (reference sequence). CDR3 DNA sequence: TGTGCCAGCAGCCAAGGTCGGGGGGAGACCCAGTACTTC. It codes for CASSQGRGETQYF.

V and J are TRBV5-4 and TRBJ2-7; perhaps TRBD1 as D (5 bases). CDR1 SGHNT and CDR2 YYREEE come from the germline V gene (reference sequence). Trimming cost V 0 bases and J 2 bases, with 9 bases left between them. The CDR3 consists of 14 residues. In nucleotides, the CDR3 is TGTGCCAGCAGCTTGGCGGACAAAGCCTACGAGCAGTACTTC. It translates to CASSLADKAYEQYF.

V is TRBV13 and J is TRBJ2-1; 9 bases line up with TRBD2. This CDR3 comprises 14 residues. Germline CDR1 reads PRHDT; CDR2 reads FYEKMQ (reference sequence). The trim removed 8 bases at V and 3 bases at J, leaving 5 bases unmatched. The CDR3 bases are TGTGCCAGCGCAACTAGCGGGTTCTACAATGAGCAGTTCTTC. Its protein product is CASATSGFYNEQFF.

This clone has more than one count but fewer than ten. The V and J genes are TRBV7-9 and TRBJ1-2; 10 positions agree with TRBD1. The CDR3 has 16 amino acids. Losses at the gene ends were 5 bases for V and 1 base for J; bases not matched to a gene: 7. The germline V gene encodes CDR1 SEHNR and CDR2 FQNEAQ (reference sequence). The CDR3 coding sequence is TGTGCCAGCAGCCAGGAGACAGGGGGCAATAACTATGGCTACACCTTC. This sequence encodes CASSQETGGNNYGYTF.

The chain employs TRBV5-1 and TRBJ2-7; 12 bases are a match to TRBD2. Germline CDR1 reads SGHRS; CDR2 reads YFSETQ. The length of the CDR3 is 13 residues. Trimming cost V 7 bases and J 2 bases; bases outside gene matches: 1. CDR3: CASRTSGAYEQYF. The CDR3 nucleotides read TGCGCCAGCCGGACTAGCGGGGCCTACGAGCAGTACTTC.

The chain joins TRBV4-1 to TRBJ1-6; 7 bases fit TRBD1. The CDR3 is 14 residues long. Germline CDR1 is MGHRA and CDR2 is YSYEKL. J gave up 7 bases and V 1 base, and 1 base lay outside the gene matches. CDR3 in DNA: TGCGCCAGCAGCCAAGGACAGGGAAATTCACCCCTCCACTTT. Translation gives CASSQGQGNSPLHF.

The V gene is TRBV4-1, the J gene TRBJ1-5, with no clear D. The CDR3 is 15 residues long. Looked up from germline, CDR1 is MGHRA and CDR2 is YSYEKL. Trimming cost V 1 base and J 1 base, with 8 bases left between them. Here the CDR3 DNA reads TGCGCCAGCAGCCAAGTGGGTAGCAGCAATCAGCCCCAGCATTTT. This translates into CASSQVGSSNQPQHF.

J is TRBJ1-1 and V is TRBV30; D possibly corresponds to TRBD1 (5 bases). Trimming left V 4 bases short and J 4 bases short, with 16 bases between. This CDR3 is built from 14 residues. The germline gives CDR1 GTSNPN, CDR2 SVGIG (reference sequence). The CDR3 spells CAWTAGLLLTEAFF. CDR3 bases: TGTGCCTGGACCGCAGGGCTTCTACTCACTGAAGCTTTCTTT. The complete variable domain, with remaining parts taken from reference TRBV30 and TRBJ1-1, reads SQTIHQWPATLVQPVGSPLSLECTVEGTSNPNLYWYRQAAGRGLQLLFYSVGIGQISSEVPQNLSASRPQDRQFILSSKKLLLSDSGFYLCAWTAGLLLTEAFFGQGTRLTVV.

In this sample, this clone turned up once. The chain joins TRBV5-1 to TRBJ2-1, with 11 bases that match TRBD2. In germline, CDR1 is SGHRS, CDR2 YFSETQ. This CDR3 comprises 16 residues. Trimming removed 4 bases from V and 0 bases from J; junction bases left unmatched: 3. As DNA, the CDR3 is TGCGCCAGCAGCCCCACTAGCGGGAGCTCCTACAATGAGCAGTTCTTC. This sequence encodes CASSPTSGSSYNEQFF. The whole variable domain, filled in from reference TRBV5-1 and TRBJ2-1, reads KAGVTQTPRYLIKTRGQQVTLSCSPISGHRSVSWYQQTPGQGLQFLFEYFSETQRNKGNFPGRFSGRQFSNSRSEMNVSTLELGDSALYLCASSPTSGSSYNEQFFGPGTRLTVL.

This chain connects TRBV4-1 to TRBJ2-7; D unresolved. V shed 0 bases and J shed 7 bases, with 10 bases lying between them. Germline values: CDR1 MGHRA, CDR2 YSYEKL. CDR3 length equals 13 residues. The DNA of the CDR3 is TGCGCCAGCAGCCAAGACTACCTCTCTGAGCAGTACTTC. This translates into CASSQDYLSEQYF.

This clone was detected only once. J is TRBJ1-5 and V is TRBV15; D is perhaps TRBD1 (6 bases). Trimming took 1 base from V and 3 from J, leaving 16 bases between them. From germline, CDR1 is LNHNV and CDR2 YYDKDF (reference sequence). CDR3 length: 17 amino acids. The DNA of the CDR3 is TGTGCCACCAGCAGAGGCCGAACAGGGAATGACAATCAGCCCCAGCATTTT. Amino acids: CATSRGRTGNDNQPQHF.

This CDR3 reads CASSLPWDRAGSEQFF. CDR3 nucleotides: TGTGCCAGCAGCTTACCATGGGACAGGGCTGGTAGTGAGCAGTTCTTC. This chain uses TRBV7-9 with TRBJ2-1; TRBD1 matches at 9 bases. The CDR3 loop spans 16 amino acids. V lost 2 bases to trimming and J lost 9 bases; unmatched junction nucleotides: 11. Per the germline V gene, CDR1 is SEHNR and CDR2 is FQNEAQ (reference sequence).

The chain uses TRBV4-1 and TRBJ1-2; 7 bases are shared with TRBD1. V was clipped by 2 bases and J by 7 bases; unmatched bases: 7. This CDR3 spans 14 amino acids. The germline V gene encodes CDR1 MGHRA and CDR2 YSYEKL. The CDR3 DNA sequence: TGCGCCAGCAGCCAACAAGACAGGGTTCGTGGCTACACCTTC. Encoded protein: CASSQQDRVRGYTF.

This clone occurred once. The V gene is TRBV6-5, the J gene TRBJ1-2; unclear D gene. This CDR3 has 14 residues. Germline CDR1 reads MNHEY; CDR2 reads SVGAGI. The V end was cut by 5 bases, the J end by 7 bases, with 17 bases between. The CDR3 nucleotides read TGTGCCAGCAGTCCTACTTCCCCTGAAGTTGGCTACACCTTC. Translation gives CASSPTSPEVGYTF.

This chain connects TRBV11-2 to TRBJ1-1; D remains unclear. CDR3 length equals 11 residues. Germline CDR1 reads SGHAT; CDR2 reads FQNNGV. The ends were cut back, 2 bases at V and 8 bases at J, with 6 bases in the middle. The CDR3 is CASSLHEEAFF. The CDR3 DNA follows: TGTGCCAGCAGCTTACACGAGGAAGCTTTCTTT. The full variable domain, rest sourced from reference TRBV11-2 and TRBJ1-1, is EAGVAQSPRYKIIEKRQSVAFWCNPISGHATLYWYQQILGQGPKLLIQFQNNGVVDDSQLPKDRFSAERLKGVDSTLKIQPAKLEDSAVYLCASSLHEEAFFGQGTRLTVV.